The following is a T cell receptor (beta chain) sequence with its context. The protocol was immunoSEQ multiplex PCR, while the TCRdb copy is restricted to in-frame clones and leaves out a portion. The table lists 20,000 to 25,000 clones, about 88% of them singletons. The sample comes from a study of T cell responses to AZD1222 COVID-19 vaccine. The CDR3 contains 16 residues. Germline loops: CDR1 SGHDT, CDR2 YYEEEE. V trimming: 2 bases; J trimming: 8 bases; junction bases outside the gene matches: 13. The sample in question was peripheral blood, obtained 28 days after the second AZD1222 dose. The sequence was obtained from an adult who received the AZD1222 COVID-19 vaccine. The J gene is TRBJ1-2, the V gene TRBV5-6; 9 bases are a match to TRBD1. The CDR3 bases are TGTGCCAGCAGCTTTCAGACGGGACAGGGTTTATACGGCTACACCTTC. Encoded protein: CASSFQTGQGLYGYTF.